Included here is one T cell receptor beta chain sequence, with context. Antigen unknown. A J-beta primer mix and a sample-barcoded 5' primer were used in a second PCR of about 7 to 12 cycles. Researchers report that a template-switch adaptor with 12 random nucleotides tagged each cDNA molecule. One entry per CDR3 protein results from TCRdb running MiXCR on the 5' RACE reads. The sample carries around 1.7 million distinct CDR3 sequences, 28% recorded once. Ranging in age from about 6 to 95, the donors were healthy Caucasian individuals from Russia. The sample is drawn from a study of blood T cells in healthy people across ages. Study-wide results and limits: No conclusive comparison of naive versus antigen-experienced cells was possible with unsorted PBMCs. It was not known whether donors were CMV positive (a possible confounder of expanded clonotype changes).

Germline V gene sequence: CDR1 SGHRS, CDR2 YFSETQ. This CDR3 has 16 residues. J lost 5 bases, V lost 1 base, and 4 bases had no gene match. Material: blood. The V call is TRBV5-1, the J call TRBJ1-6; 9 nucleotides align to TRBD1. The TCR sequence derives from a woman under 40 in good health. This chain's CDR3 is CASSLQGQGHNSPLHF. CDR3 DNA: TGCGCCAGCAGCTTGCAAGGACAGGGGCATAATTCACCCCTCCACTTT.